This TCR beta chain was captured by sequencing in a study of metastatic and nonmetastatic thyroid tumors. Each patient went into thyroid surgery without having received any treatment. CDR1 KGHSH and CDR2 LQKENI come from the germline V gene. This CDR3 is 13 amino acids long. V lost 3 bases, J lost 6 bases, and 2 bases stayed unmatched. TCRdb re-called clones via MiXCR from the PCR reads. The table shows around 14,000 clones, with roughly a quarter occurring only once. The rearrangement uses TRBV18 and TRBJ2-7; 10 bases fit TRBD1. This TCR came from a female donor with papillary thyroid cancer or a benign thyroid nodule (not recorded which). Some clones in this sample may be carry-over from other donors' samples. Sequencing was carried out using tumor tissue. CDR3 loop: CASSPGTGVEQYF. CDR3 DNA sequence: TGTGCCAGCTCACCCGGGACAGGGGTCGAGCAGTACTTC.